Shown below are 10 T cell receptor beta chains from a single sample sequenced in a study of OX40 agonist ivuxolimab in advanced cancers. Method: immunoSEQ multiplex PCR; TCRdb's copy keeps in-frame clones and lacks some. The sample lists approximately 13,000 clones; about three quarters were seen once. The sample consisted of CD4+ or CD8+ T cells sorted from blood, taken in a trial of the OX40 agonist ivuxolimab. These receptor sequences come from an adult with an advanced solid tumor such as melanoma, head and neck, liver or kidney cancer.

This rearrangement joins TRBV7-6 to TRBJ1-5; D may be TRBD1 (5 bases). V lost 1 base, J lost 6 bases, and 16 bases lay in between. The germline gives CDR1 SGHVS, CDR2 FNYEAQ. The CDR3 covers 16 residues. The CDR3 here is CASSLGAGQGGQPQHF. The CDR3 DNA is TGTGCCAGCAGCTTAGGCGCAGGGCAGGGTGGTCAGCCCCAGCATTTT.

The CDR3 spells CASSLVGGVTEAFF. DNA of the CDR3: TGTGCCAGCAGCTTAGTAGGGGGCGTCACTGAAGCTTTCTTT. This chain joins TRBV7-8 and TRBJ1-1; 7 bases map to TRBD1. CDR3 size: 14 residues. CDR1 is SGHVS and CDR2 is FQNEAQ in the germline V gene. V lost 1 base, J lost 4 bases, and 3 bases stayed unmatched.

The V gene is TRBV5-1, the J gene TRBJ1-5; weak D call: TRBD1 (5 bases). Trimming left V 0 bases short and J 6 bases short, with 10 bases between. Germline CDR1 SGHRS, CDR2 YFSETQ. The CDR3 runs to 14 residues. The DNA for the CDR3 is TGCGCCAGCAGCTTGGTTCAGGGAGGTCAGCCCCAGCATTTT. Its translation: CASSLVQGGQPQHF.

The chain is built from TRBV27 and TRBJ2-2; no clear D gene. From germline, CDR1 is MNHEY and CDR2 SMNVEV (reference sequence). The CDR3 is 13 residues long. V was trimmed by 4 bases and J by 7 bases, leaving 10 bases between them. CDR3 DNA: TGTGCCAGCAGTTCGGCATGGAGCGGGGAGCTGTTTTTT. This sequence encodes CASSSAWSGELFF.

The CDR3 DNA reads as TGTGCCAGCAGCCCACGGATCGGCTACGAGCAGTACTTC. Its translation: CASSPRIGYEQYF. This chain links TRBV7-9 with TRBJ2-7; no firm D call. The V gene lost 5 bases and the J gene lost 3 bases, with 11 bases spanning the gap. CDR1 and CDR2 (germline): SEHNR, FQNEAQ (reference sequence). The CDR3 length is 13 residues.

This clone was counted once. The genes are TRBV9 and TRBJ2-3, with D perhaps TRBD2 (6 bases). The CDR3 sequence is 18 residues long. From germline, CDR1 is SGDLS and CDR2 YYNGEE. V shed 4 bases and J shed 1 base, with 22 bases lying between them. CDR3 loop: CASSTQVSGLKGTDTQYF. The CDR3 coding sequence is TGTGCCAGCAGCACCCAGGTCTCGGGACTTAAGGGCACAGATACGCAGTATTTT.

The gene calls are TRBV11-2 and TRBJ2-1; 8 nucleotides agree with TRBD1. The trim removed 5 bases at V and 9 bases at J, leaving 6 bases unmatched. Germline CDR1 and CDR2: SGHAT and FQNNGV. This CDR3 comprises 13 residues. CDR3 in amino acids: CASSADRAGEQFF. CDR3 DNA: TGTGCCAGCAGCGCGGACAGGGCGGGTGAGCAGTTCTTC.

This clone was counted a few times. The rearrangement links TRBV6-1 to TRBJ2-7; TRBD2 is a possible D gene (6 bases). The CDR3 runs to 14 residues. The germline gives CDR1 MNHNS, CDR2 SASEGT. V lost 5 bases and J lost 2, with 13 bases in between. Here the CDR3 DNA reads TGTGCCAGCAGTCCAAACGGGGGTACCTACGAGCAGTACTTC. This sequence encodes CASSPNGGTYEQYF.

The CDR3 is CASSLSIGTEAFF. In nucleotides, the CDR3 is TGTGCCAGCAGTTTATCGATTGGAACTGAAGCTTTCTTT. The V and J genes are TRBV27 and TRBJ1-1; D is ambiguous. CDR1 MNHEY and CDR2 SMNVEV come from the germline V gene (reference sequence). The CDR3 is 13 amino acids. Deletions cut 0 bases from V and 5 bases from J, with 7 bases between.

There are a few counts of this clone. The chain links TRBV14 to TRBJ1-1; 7 bases map to TRBD1. Germline trimming cut 4 bases from V and 2 bases from J; bases unmatched to any gene: 4. This CDR3 comprises 14 residues. Looked up from germline, CDR1 is SGHDN and CDR2 is FVKESK. Here the CDR3 reads CASSPGQLNTEAFF. Here the CDR3 DNA reads TGTGCCAGCAGCCCGGGACAGTTAAACACTGAAGCTTTCTTT.